A selection of T cell receptor beta chains follows, all from one sample in a study of CD8+ T cells in alopecia areata. Some clones are missing from TCRdb's copy, which holds only in-frame ones; the method was immunoSEQ multiplex PCR. Among around 300,000 clones listed, 60% were seen once. The specimen comprised CD4+ T cells sorted from blood, sampled around week 54, from a patient treated with tofacitinib. These receptor sequences come from a human donor with alopecia areata. Each CDR3 is given without its conserved first and last residue. The order of the fields is J gene, V gene, CDR3 protein.

J gene: TRBJ2-5
V gene: TRBV10-3
CDR3 protein: AISRQLADQETQY

J gene: TRBJ2-1
V gene: TRBV29-1
CDR3 protein: SVRNDFYNEQF

J gene: TRBJ2-7
V gene: TRBV29-1
CDR3 protein: SVDRGYEQY

J gene: TRBJ2-3
V gene: TRBV9
CDR3 protein: ASSVATAGGTDTQY

J gene: TRBJ2-1
V gene: TRBV9
CDR3 protein: ASSPGTSTTEQF

J gene: TRBJ1-2
V gene: TRBV30
CDR3 protein: AWSPGVAGIGGYT

J gene: TRBJ2-1
V gene: TRBV27
CDR3 protein: ASSPGLPNNEQF

J gene: TRBJ2-6
V gene: TRBV4-2
CDR3 protein: ASSPGTGGDGANVLT

J gene: TRBJ2-7
V gene: TRBV20-1
CDR3 protein: SARGNDEQY

J gene: TRBJ2-1
V gene: TRBV11-1
CDR3 protein: ASSRSSGDYNEQF

J gene: TRBJ2-5
V gene: TRBV10-3
CDR3 protein: AIRRGGGQETQY

J gene: TRBJ1-2
V gene: TRBV2
CDR3 protein: ASSDDGWTSNYGYT

J gene: TRBJ1-2
V gene: TRBV7-9
CDR3 protein: ASSSGQKYGYT

J gene: TRBJ2-1
V gene: TRBV29-1
CDR3 protein: SAQVDEQF

J gene: TRBJ2-2
V gene: TRBV7-2
CDR3 protein: ASSLIGANTGELF

J gene: TRBJ2-7
V gene: TRBV9
CDR3 protein: ASSVLPSSYEQY

J gene: TRBJ2-3
V gene: TRBV14
CDR3 protein: ASSQAVGLDTQY

J gene: TRBJ2-2
V gene: TRBV7-2
CDR3 protein: ASSFDTGELF

J gene: TRBJ2-5
V gene: TRBV7-2
CDR3 protein: ASTPRGQPYQETQY

J gene: TRBJ1-6
V gene: TRBV4-3
CDR3 protein: ASSHLQGSYNSPLH

J gene: TRBJ1-4
V gene: TRBV30
CDR3 protein: AWRTQSLKGEKLF

J gene: TRBJ2-1
V gene: TRBV27
CDR3 protein: ASSRYRGSYNEQF

J gene: TRBJ1-3
V gene: TRBV30
CDR3 protein: AWSATGSHSGNTIY

J gene: TRBJ1-4
V gene: TRBV29-1
CDR3 protein: SAWSILNEKLF

J gene: TRBJ2-7
V gene: TRBV15
CDR3 protein: ATSRVATRVINEQY

J gene: TRBJ2-2
V gene: TRBV5-6
CDR3 protein: ASSFGTTGELF

J gene: TRBJ2-1
V gene: TRBV20-1
CDR3 protein: SVGAYNEQF

J gene: TRBJ2-5
V gene: TRBV7-2
CDR3 protein: ASSGTGTQETQY

J gene: TRBJ2-3
V gene: TRBV4-3
CDR3 protein: ASSQQYRTEVTDTQY

J gene: TRBJ1-6
V gene: TRBV29-1
CDR3 protein: SVGQGEDSPLH

J gene: TRBJ1-4
V gene: TRBV6-5
CDR3 protein: ASSYRGSPYEKLF

J gene: TRBJ1-1
V gene: TRBV6-6
CDR3 protein: ASSRTGPTEAF

J gene: TRBJ2-3
V gene: TRBV29-1
CDR3 protein: SVGQGGTDTQY

J gene: TRBJ1-1
V gene: TRBV20-1
CDR3 protein: SAQTNTEAF

J gene: TRBJ1-6
V gene: TRBV25-1
CDR3 protein: ASSEWGGQGNSPLH

J gene: TRBJ1-2
V gene: TRBV7-8
CDR3 protein: ASKMTGTDYGYT

J gene: TRBJ2-7
V gene: TRBV18
CDR3 protein: ASSQGTYEQY

J gene: TRBJ2-7
V gene: TRBV6-5
CDR3 protein: ATLPGDSYEQY

J gene: TRBJ1-1
V gene: TRBV29-1
CDR3 protein: SVGRNTEAF

J gene: TRBJ2-5
V gene: TRBV7-2
CDR3 protein: ASSLISTNAETQY

J gene: TRBJ2-5
V gene: TRBV30
CDR3 protein: AWSVHGLETQY

J gene: TRBJ1-1
V gene: TRBV5-4
CDR3 protein: ASSVDRANTEAF

J gene: TRBJ2-1
V gene: TRBV10-3
CDR3 protein: ATRTDRSPYNEQF

J gene: TRBJ1-5
V gene: TRBV30
CDR3 protein: AWSARPGPQH

J gene: TRBJ1-5
V gene: TRBV30
CDR3 protein: AWSETFSNQPQH

J gene: TRBJ2-5
V gene: TRBV5-1
CDR3 protein: ASSSGLAEPQETQY

J gene: TRBJ2-1
V gene: TRBV5-4
CDR3 protein: ASSLWTSGADNEQF

J gene: TRBJ1-4
V gene: TRBV29-1
CDR3 protein: SVGWSNEKLF